This section outlines one T cell receptor beta chain sequence together with its context. Antigen: not known. The record originates from a study of vaccination and CD4 T cells after COVID-19. Germline-derived CDR1 and CDR2 are SGHRS and YFSETQ. This CDR3 is built from 16 residues. The J segment lost 3 bases and the V segment lost 0 bases, leaving 8 bases of the junction unmatched. Treatment of the sample: roughly ten-day PBMC culture with coronavirus spike peptide pools or control peptides (ViraFEST assay). CD4+ T cells that had been cultured provided DNA sequenced with the Oncomine TCR Beta short-read assay. MiXCR, applied by TCRdb to the PCR reads, yields one record per CDR3 protein. The repertoire consists of under 20,000 distinct CDR3 sequences, with 30% to 40% occurring once and the leading ten covering about 14%.

The rearrangement links TRBV5-1 to TRBJ1-2, with TRBD1 identical over 7 bases. The sequence derives from a human donor with COVID-19. Material: cultured CD4+ T cells from blood. CDR3 loop: CASSLAAIDRDYGYTF. CDR3 DNA: TGCGCCAGCAGCTTGGCCGCAATCGACAGGGACTATGGCTACACCTTC. Filled out from reference TRBV5-1 and TRBJ1-2, the complete variable domain reads KAGVTQTPRYLIKTRGQQVTLSCSPISGHRSVSWYQQTPGQGLQFLFEYFSETQRNKGNFPGRFSGRQFSNSRSEMNVSTLELGDSALYLCASSLAAIDRDYGYTFGSGTRLTVV.